This TCR beta chain was observed in a study of T cells in localized non-small cell lung cancer. Study results and caveats: Appearance in adjacent lung was seen for a median around 60 of the top 100 tumor clones. Peak T cell clonality was found in uninvolved adjacent lung, exceeding tumor.

The V gene's germline CDR1 is MNHEY and CDR2 SVGAGI. V shed 4 bases and J shed 5 bases, with 8 bases lying between them. The CDR3 loop spans 12 amino acids. Details on this clone: Its specificity is unknown.

Clones were read by immunoSEQ multiplex PCR, and TCRdb kept only the in-frame ones, dropping some. The sample holds about 39,000 clones, 79% seen once. The sequence came from a woman aged 40-70 years with stage II squamous cell lung carcinoma. Source: PBMCs, taken before any cancer treatment. The chain uses TRBV6-5 and TRBJ1-1; no reliable D call. CDR3 sequence reads: CASSFEGTEAFF. The CDR3 DNA reads as TGTGCCAGCAGTTTTGAAGGGACTGAAGCTTTCTTT.